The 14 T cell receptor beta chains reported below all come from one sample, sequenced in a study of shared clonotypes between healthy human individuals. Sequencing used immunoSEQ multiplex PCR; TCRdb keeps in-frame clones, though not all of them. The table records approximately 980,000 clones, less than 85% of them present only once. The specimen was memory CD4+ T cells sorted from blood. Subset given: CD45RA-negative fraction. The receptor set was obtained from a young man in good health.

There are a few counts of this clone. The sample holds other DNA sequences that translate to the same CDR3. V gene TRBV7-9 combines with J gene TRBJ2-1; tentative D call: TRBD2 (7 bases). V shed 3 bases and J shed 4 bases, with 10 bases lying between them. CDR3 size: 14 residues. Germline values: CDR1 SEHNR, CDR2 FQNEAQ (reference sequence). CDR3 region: CASSLGGPYNEQFF. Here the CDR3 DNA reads TGTGCCAGCAGCTTGGGGGGGCCTTACAATGAGCAGTTCTTC.

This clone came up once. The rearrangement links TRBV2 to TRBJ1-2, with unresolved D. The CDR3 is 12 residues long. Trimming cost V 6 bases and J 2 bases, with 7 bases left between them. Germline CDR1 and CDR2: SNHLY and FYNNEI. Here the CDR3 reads CASRTANYGYTF. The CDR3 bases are TGTGCCAGCAGGACGGCAAACTATGGCTACACCTTC.

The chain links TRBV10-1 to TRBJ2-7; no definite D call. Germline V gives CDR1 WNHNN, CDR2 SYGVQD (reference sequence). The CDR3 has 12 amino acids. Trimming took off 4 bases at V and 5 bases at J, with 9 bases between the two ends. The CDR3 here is CASSGGTHEQYF. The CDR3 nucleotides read TGCGCCAGCAGTGGAGGTACCCACGAGCAGTACTTC.

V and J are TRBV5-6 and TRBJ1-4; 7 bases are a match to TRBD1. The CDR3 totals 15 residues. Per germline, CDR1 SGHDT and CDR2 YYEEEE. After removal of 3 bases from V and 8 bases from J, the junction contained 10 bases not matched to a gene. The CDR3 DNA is TGTGCCAGCAGCTACACACACAGGGGAAGGGAAAAACTGTTTTTT. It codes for CASSYTHRGREKLFF. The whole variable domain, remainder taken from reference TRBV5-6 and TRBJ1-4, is DAGVTQSPTHLIKTRGQQVTLRCSPKSGHDTVSWYQQALGQGPQFIFQYYEEEERQRGNFPDRFSGHQFPNYSSELNVNALLLGDSALYLCASSYTHRGREKLFFGSGTQLSVL.

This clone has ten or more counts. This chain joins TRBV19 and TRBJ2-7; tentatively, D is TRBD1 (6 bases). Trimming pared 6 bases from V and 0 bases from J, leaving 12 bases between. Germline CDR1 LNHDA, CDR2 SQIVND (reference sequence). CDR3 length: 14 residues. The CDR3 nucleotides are TGTGCCAGTAGCCGACAGGTGAGCTCCTACGAGCAGTACTTC. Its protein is CASSRQVSSYEQYF.

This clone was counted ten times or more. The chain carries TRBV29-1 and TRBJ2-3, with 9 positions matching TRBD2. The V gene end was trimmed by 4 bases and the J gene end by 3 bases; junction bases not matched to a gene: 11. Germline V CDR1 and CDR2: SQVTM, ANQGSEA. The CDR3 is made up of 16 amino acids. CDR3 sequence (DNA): TGCAGCGTTGCGTCGGGGTTTAGCGGGAGAACAGATACGCAGTATTTT. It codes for CSVASGFSGRTDTQYF.

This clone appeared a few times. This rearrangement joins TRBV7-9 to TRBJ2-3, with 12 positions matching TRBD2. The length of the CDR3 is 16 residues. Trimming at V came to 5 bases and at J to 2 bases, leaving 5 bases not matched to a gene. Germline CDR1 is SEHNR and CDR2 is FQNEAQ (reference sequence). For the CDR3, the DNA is TGTGCCAGCAGCGCGGGACTAGCGGGTCCCACAGATACGCAGTATTTT. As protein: CASSAGLAGPTDTQYF.

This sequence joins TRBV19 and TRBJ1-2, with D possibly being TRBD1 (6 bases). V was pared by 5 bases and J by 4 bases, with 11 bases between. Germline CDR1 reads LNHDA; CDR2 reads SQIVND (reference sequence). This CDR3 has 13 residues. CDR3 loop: CASSEQGGYGYTF. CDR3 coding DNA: TGTGCCAGTAGTGAACAGGGTGGCTATGGCTACACCTTC.

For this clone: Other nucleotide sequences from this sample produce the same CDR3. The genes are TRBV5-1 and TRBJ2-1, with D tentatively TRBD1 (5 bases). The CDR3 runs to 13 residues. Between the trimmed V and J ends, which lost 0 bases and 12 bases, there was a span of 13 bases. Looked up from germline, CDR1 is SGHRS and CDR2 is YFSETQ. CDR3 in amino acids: CASSLGSQGGQFF. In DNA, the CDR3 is TGCGCCAGCAGCTTGGGCTCGCAGGGCGGGCAGTTCTTC. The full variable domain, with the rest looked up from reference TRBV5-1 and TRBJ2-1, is KAGVTQTPRYLIKTRGQQVTLSCSPISGHRSVSWYQQTPGQGLQFLFEYFSETQRNKGNFPGRFSGRQFSNSRSEMNVSTLELGDSALYLCASSLGSQGGQFFGPGTRLTVL.

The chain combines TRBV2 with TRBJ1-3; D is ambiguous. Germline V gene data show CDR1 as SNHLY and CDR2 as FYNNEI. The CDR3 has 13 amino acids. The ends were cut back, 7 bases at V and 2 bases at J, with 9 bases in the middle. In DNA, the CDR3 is TGTGCCAGCACCGTCGGGCCTGGAAACACCATATATTTT. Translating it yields CASTVGPGNTIYF. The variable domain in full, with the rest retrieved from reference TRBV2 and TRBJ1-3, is EPEVTQTPSHQVTQMGQEVILRCVPISNHLYFYWYRQILGQKVEFLVSFYNNEISEKSEIFDDQFSVERPDGSNFTLKIRSTKLEDSAMYFCASTVGPGNTIYFGEGSWLTVV.

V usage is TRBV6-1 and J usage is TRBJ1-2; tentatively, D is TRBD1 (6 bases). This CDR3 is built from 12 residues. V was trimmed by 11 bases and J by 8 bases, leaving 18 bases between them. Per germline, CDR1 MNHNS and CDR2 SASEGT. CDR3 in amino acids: CAAGGQPRGYTF. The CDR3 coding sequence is TGTGCCGCAGGAGGACAGCCAAGGGGCTACACCTTC.

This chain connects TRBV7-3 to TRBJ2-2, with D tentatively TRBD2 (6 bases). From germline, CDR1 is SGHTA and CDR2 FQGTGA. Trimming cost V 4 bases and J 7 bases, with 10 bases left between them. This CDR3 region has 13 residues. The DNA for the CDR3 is TGTGCCAGCAGCTCGAGGGAGGTCGGGGAGCTGTTTTTT. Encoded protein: CASSSREVGELFF. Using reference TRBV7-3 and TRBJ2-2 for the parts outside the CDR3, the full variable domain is GAGVSQTPSNKVTEKGKYVELRCDPISGHTALYWYRQSLGQGPEFLIYFQGTGAADDSGLPNDRFFAVRPEGSVSTLKIQRTERGDSAVYLCASSSREVGELFFGEGSRLTVL.

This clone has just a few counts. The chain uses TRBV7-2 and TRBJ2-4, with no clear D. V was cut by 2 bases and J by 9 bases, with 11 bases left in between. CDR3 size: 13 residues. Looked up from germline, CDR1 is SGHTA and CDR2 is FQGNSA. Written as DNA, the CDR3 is TGTGCCAGCAGCTTAATGGGCAGTGGCATTCAGTACTTC. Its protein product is CASSLMGSGIQYF.

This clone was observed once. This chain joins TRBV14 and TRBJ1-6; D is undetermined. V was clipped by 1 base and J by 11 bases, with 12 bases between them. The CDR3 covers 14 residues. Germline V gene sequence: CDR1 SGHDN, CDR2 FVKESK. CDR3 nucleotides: TGTGCCAGCAGCCAAGTGGGTCAAGTAGCACCCCTCCACTTT. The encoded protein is CASSQVGQVAPLHF.